This T cell receptor beta chain is from a study of blood T cell repertoires in COVID-19. The wider study: The samples span acute and convalescent COVID-19 from the United States, Italy and Spain.

The repertoire was sequenced with immunoSEQ multiplex PCR; TCRdb's copy has only in-frame clones and lacks some. This sample has 70,000 to 90,000 clones, with over 65% found just once. Germline V gene lookup returns CDR1 GTSNPN and CDR2 SVGIG (reference sequence). The V gene end was trimmed by 1 base and the J gene end by 2 bases; junction bases not matched to a gene: 7. The CDR3 is 15 amino acids. This clonotype was sampled from a woman older than 75 with acute or convalescent COVID-19. This chain connects TRBV30 to TRBJ2-5, with 7 bases lining up with TRBD1. The sample consisted of peripheral blood. CDR3 residues: CAWSEGQRRQETQYF. CDR3 sequence (DNA): TGTGCCTGGAGTGAGGGACAGCGCCGACAAGAGACCCAGTACTTC.